The 20 T cell receptor beta chains below all came from one sample that was sequenced in a study of tumor and adjacent non-tumor tissue in lung cancer (dated by TCRdb to the late 2010s). The library was obtained by multiplex PCR. Sequencing took place on an Illumina HiSeq 2500. Following protocols modified from ARM-PCR, the researchers constructed TCRbeta libraries through three rounds of nested PCR with primers (Table S4). The public reads were quality trimmed at Q25 with fastp and then assembled into clones with MiXCR by TCRdb, keeping productive beta chains. Entries are consolidated by CDR3 protein sequence, retaining the most common genes and DNA. This sample comprises over 110,000 distinct CDR3 sequences, approximately 64% of them detected only once. The top ten constitute 15% to 20% of the sample. RNA was isolated from bulk unsorted tissue, and RNA quality was assessed with a NanoDrop ND-1000 and an Agilent 2100.

The sequenced sample consisted of lung tumor tissue. Every receptor here comes from a man aged 55 to 70 with small cell lung cancer.

Of note for this clonotype: An end of the junction does not agree with germline; a read error may underlie this. This rearrangement joins TRBV20-1 to TRBJ2-1, with TRBD2 identical over 9 bases. The CDR3 sequence is 16 residues long. Germline loops: CDR1 DFQATT, CDR2 SNEGSKA (reference sequence). The CDR3 nucleotides read TGCAGTTCTAGAAGCTCCGGGACTAGCAGCCACAATGAGCAGCTCTTC. This translates into CSSRSSGTSSHNEQLF.

V and J are TRBV11-3 and TRBJ1-1; D possibly corresponds to TRBD1 (5 bases). The CDR3 is 13 amino acids. Germline V gene sequence: CDR1 SGHNT, CDR2 YENEEA. Trimming shortened V by 0 bases and J by 11 bases, and 13 bases separated the two germline ends. This CDR3 is CASSLEGEVDAFF. In DNA form, the CDR3 reads TGTGCCAGCAGCTTAGAGGGGGAGGTCGACGCTTTCTTT.

As for this clonotype: A much more abundant neighbour one base away suggests this may be a read error. The V call is TRBV4-1, the J call TRBJ2-7, with a tentative D call TRBD1 (5 bases). CDR1 MGHRA and CDR2 YSYEKL come from the germline V gene. This CDR3 has 13 amino acids. Here the CDR3 reads CARSRDSAYEQYF. The CDR3 DNA reads as TGCGCCCGCAGCCGTGACAGTGCCTACGAGCAGTACTTC.

Only a few counts were recorded for this clonotype. J is TRBJ2-3 and V is TRBV20-1; D remains ambiguous. The CDR3 is 12 amino acids. The germline gives CDR1 DFQATT, CDR2 SNEGSKA (reference sequence). The V and J ends lost 0 bases and 4 bases respectively, with 5 bases between them. The CDR3 loop reads CSAREIADTQYF. Written as DNA, the CDR3 is TGCAGTGCTAGAGAAATAGCAGATACGCAGTATTTT.

This clonotype showed up many times. The chain recombines TRBV29-1 with TRBJ2-2; a weak D match, TRBD2 (5 bases). The CDR3 is 14 residues long. Germline V lookup: CDR1 SQVTM, CDR2 ANQGSEA. Trimming removed 2 bases from V and 5 bases from J, with 12 bases in between. CDR3 protein: CSVETERMTGELFF. CDR3 sequence (DNA): TGCAGCGTTGAAACGGAGCGGATGACCGGGGAGCTGTTTTTT.

This chain links TRBV20-1 with TRBJ1-2; D is unclear. V was clipped by 3 bases and J by 11 bases, with 16 bases between them. CDR1 and CDR2 from the germline V gene are DFQATT and SNEGSKA (reference sequence). The CDR3 is made up of 12 amino acids. The CDR3 DNA is TGCAGTGCTAGGGATCTTTTGGGTAGTTACACCTTC. Residues: CSARDLLGSYTF.

Note on this clonotype: Given a much more abundant clone one base away, this may be a read error. The chain employs TRBV6-1 and TRBJ2-1; D may be TRBD1 (6 bases). Germline V gene data show CDR1 as MNHNS and CDR2 as SASEGT. V was shortened by 6 bases and J by 8 bases, with 17 bases between the two germline ends. The CDR3 consists of 14 residues. The CDR3 sequence: CASRGQSEADEQFF. The CDR3 DNA sequence: TGTGCCAGCAGAGGACAGAGTGAGGCGGATGAGCAGTTCTTC.

Details on this clonotype: A read error may produce the germline difference seen at one junction end. V is TRBV6-1 and J is TRBJ2-3; D tentatively fits TRBD1 or TRBD2 (5 bases each). This CDR3 has 15 amino acids. Germline V gene data show CDR1 as MNHNS and CDR2 as SASEGT. The CDR3 DNA is TGTACCAGCAGCGAGGGGCGGTATATCACAGATACGCAGTATTTT. Translated, it gives CTSSEGRYITDTQYF.

This clonotype occurred once. The junction differs from germline at one of its ends, possibly a read error. The chain links TRBV11-3 to TRBJ2-1; D is unresolved. Germline CDR1 and CDR2: SGHNT and YENEEA. The CDR3 covers 14 residues. The CDR3 DNA sequence: TGTGCCAGCAACTTGGCCGGGCCCTACATTGAGCAGTTCTTC. It translates to CASNLAGPYIEQFF.

V is TRBV12-3 or TRBV12-4 and J is TRBJ2-5; no firm D call. Trimming cost V 3 bases and J 1 base, with 12 bases left between them. The CDR3 extends over 15 amino acids. CDR3 sequence (DNA): TGTGCCAGCAGTTTGATCGACGGCTCCCAAGAGACCCAGTACTTC. Translating it yields CASSLIDGSQETQYF.

V is TRBV13 and J is TRBJ1-1, with unresolved D. CDR1 is PRHDT and CDR2 is FYEKMQ in the germline V gene (reference sequence). The CDR3 runs to 14 residues. V was clipped by 3 bases and J by 0 bases, with 8 bases between them. CDR3 DNA: TGTGCCAGCAGCTTCGGATACTTGAACACTGAAGCTTTCTTT. Translating it yields CASSFGYLNTEAFF.

V and J are TRBV7-9 and TRBJ2-5; 12 positions agree with TRBD2. V shed 5 bases and J 4 bases; nucleotides not matched to a gene: 8. CDR1 is SEHNR and CDR2 is FQNEAQ in the germline V gene (reference sequence). The CDR3 spans 16 residues. The CDR3 sequence is CASSAALAGGLETQYF. DNA for the CDR3: TGTGCCAGCAGCGCGGCTCTAGCGGGAGGGCTAGAGACCCAGTACTTC.

To note about this clonotype: The conserved final phenylalanine or tryptophan is absent from the CDR3, which likely points to a read error. The DNA is left out, because the CDR3 cannot be placed on it with certainty; the CDR3 is given as TCRdb lists it. J is TRBJ2-1 and V is TRBV11-3; the table's D call of TRBD2 was not tested on the DNA. The CDR3 totals 15 residues, both ends included. CDR1 and CDR2 from the germline V gene are SGHNT and YENEEA. CDR3 loop: CTSSLGTIASGELFY.

To note about this clonotype: A read error is possible here, since a much larger clone lies one base away. This chain uses TRBV20-1 with TRBJ2-5, with D possibly matching TRBD2 (5 bases). Germline loops: CDR1 DFQATT, CDR2 SNEGSKA (reference sequence). This CDR3 region has 15 residues. CDR3 residues: CSARVLALTQENQYF. For the CDR3, the DNA is TGCAGTGCTAGAGTTCTAGCCCTCACACAAGAGAACCAGTACTTC.

This clonotype was picked up many times. The chain couples TRBV29-1 to TRBJ1-1; D unresolved. CDR3 length: 12 residues. Trimming stripped 7 bases from V and 5 bases from J, with 14 bases between. From germline, CDR1 is SQVTM and CDR2 ANQGSEA. The CDR3 DNA sequence: TGCAGCGCCCCGGAAGGAACAACTGAAGCTTTCTTT. Translating it yields CSAPEGTTEAFF.

Remarks on this clonotype: An end of the junction differs from the germline gene, which may be a read error. The rearrangement uses TRBV5-1 and TRBJ2-7, with TRBD1 identical over 7 bases. This CDR3 region has 14 residues. Looked up from germline, CDR1 is SGHRS and CDR2 is YFSETQ. CDR3 coding DNA: TGCGCCAGCAGCTTGGATCAGGGGGTCTACGATCAGTACTTC. It encodes CASSLDQGVYDQYF.

This clonotype came up many times. The V and J genes are TRBV4-1 and TRBJ1-1, with D uncertain. Germline V gives CDR1 MGHRA, CDR2 YSYEKL. V lost 1 base, J lost 11 bases, and 8 bases lay in between. This CDR3 is built from 11 residues. The CDR3 DNA reads as TGCGCCAGCAGCCAAGGATTGGGTGCTTTCTTT. Amino acids: CASSQGLGAFF.

There are a few counts of this clonotype. V gene TRBV5-1 combines with J gene TRBJ2-5; 7 bases match TRBD1. The CDR3 has 14 residues. Germline lookup yields CDR1 SGHRS and CDR2 YFSETQ. After removal of 1 base from V and 7 bases from J, the junction contained 7 bases not matched to a gene. The CDR3 here is CASSLLAGGGTQYF. CDR3 bases: TGCGCCAGCAGCTTGTTGGCAGGGGGTGGGACCCAGTACTTC.

The V and J genes are TRBV4-1 and TRBJ2-2; 10 nucleotides line up with TRBD2. CDR1 is MGHRA, CDR2 YSYEKL, per germline. This CDR3 is built from 16 residues. With 3 bases clipped from V and 3 bases from J, the junction kept 4 bases outside the gene matches. The CDR3 DNA is TGCGCCAGCAGCCATCCCCTAGCGGGAGACACCGGGGAGCTGTTTTTT. Amino acids: CASSHPLAGDTGELFF.

Many counts were recorded for this clonotype. The chain combines TRBV29-1 with TRBJ2-3, with D unclear. This CDR3 is 13 amino acids long. The V gene lost 1 base and the J gene lost 7 bases, with 12 bases spanning the gap. CDR1 and CDR2 from the germline V gene are SQVTM and ANQGSEA. The CDR3 sequence: CSVEASQVNTQYF. The CDR3 nucleotides are TGCAGCGTTGAAGCCTCCCAGGTGAATACGCAGTATTTT.